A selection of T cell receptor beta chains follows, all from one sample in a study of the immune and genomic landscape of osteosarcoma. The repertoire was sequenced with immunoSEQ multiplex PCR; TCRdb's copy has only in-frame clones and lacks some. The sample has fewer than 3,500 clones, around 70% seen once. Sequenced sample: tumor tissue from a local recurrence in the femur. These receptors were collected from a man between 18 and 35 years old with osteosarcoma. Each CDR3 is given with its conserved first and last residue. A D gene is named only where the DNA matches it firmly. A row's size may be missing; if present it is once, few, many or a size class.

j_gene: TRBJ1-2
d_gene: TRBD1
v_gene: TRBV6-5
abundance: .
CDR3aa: CASSYDRAPHGYTF
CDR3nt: TGTGCCAGCAGTTACGACAGGGCCCCCCATGGCTACACCTTC

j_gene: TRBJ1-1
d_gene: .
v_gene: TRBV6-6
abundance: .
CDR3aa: CASSYGGTEAFF
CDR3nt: TGTGCCAGCAGTTATGGGGGTACTGAAGCTTTCTTT

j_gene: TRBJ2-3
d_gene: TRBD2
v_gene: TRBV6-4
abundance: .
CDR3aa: CASSDAGGPDTQYF
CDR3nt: TGTGCCAGCAGTGACGCGGGAGGGCCAGATACGCAGTATTTT

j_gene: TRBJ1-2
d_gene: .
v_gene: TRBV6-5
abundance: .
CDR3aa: CASTVGGGYTF
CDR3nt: TGTGCCAGCACCGTGGGTGGTGGCTACACCTTC

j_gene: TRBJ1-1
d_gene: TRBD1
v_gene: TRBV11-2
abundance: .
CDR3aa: CASSLAGTGGGTEAFF
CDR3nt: TGTGCCAGCAGCTTAGCCGGGACAGGGGGTGGCACTGAAGCTTTCTTT

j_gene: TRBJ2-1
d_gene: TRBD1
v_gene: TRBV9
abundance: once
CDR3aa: CASSQGQGGGNEQFF
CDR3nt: TGTGCCAGCAGCCAAGGACAGGGGGGTGGCAATGAGCAGTTCTTC

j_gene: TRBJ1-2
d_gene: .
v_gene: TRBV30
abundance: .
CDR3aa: CAWSVGRGGYTF
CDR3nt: TGTGCCTGGAGTGTGGGGCGCGGTGGCTACACCTTC

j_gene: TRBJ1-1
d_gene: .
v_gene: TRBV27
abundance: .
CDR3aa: CASSLSILSGLGTFF
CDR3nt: TGTGCCAGCAGTTTATCGATATTATCCGGGTTAGGAACTTTCTTT

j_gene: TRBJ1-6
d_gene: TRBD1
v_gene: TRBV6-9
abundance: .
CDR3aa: CASSSDRGGSPLHF
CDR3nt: TGTGCCAGCAGCTCCGACAGGGGAGGTTCACCCCTCCACTTT

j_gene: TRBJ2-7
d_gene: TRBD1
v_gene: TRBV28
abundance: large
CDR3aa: CASSSPRDSPPYEQYF
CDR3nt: TGTGCCAGCAGTTCCCCACGGGACAGTCCACCCTACGAGCAGTACTTC

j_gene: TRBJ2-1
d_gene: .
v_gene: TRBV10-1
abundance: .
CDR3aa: CASKQYNRDQAYNEQFF
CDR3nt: TGCGCCAGCAAACAATACAACCGGGACCAAGCCTACAATGAGCAGTTCTTC

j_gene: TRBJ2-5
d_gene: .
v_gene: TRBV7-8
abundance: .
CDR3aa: CASSFELQETQYF
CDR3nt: TGTGCCAGCAGCTTTGAGCTGCAAGAGACCCAGTACTTC

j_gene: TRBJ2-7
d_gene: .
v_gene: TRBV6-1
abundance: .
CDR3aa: CASSEVETGSYEQYF
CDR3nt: TGTGCCAGCAGTGAAGTTGAGACAGGCTCCTACGAGCAGTACTTC

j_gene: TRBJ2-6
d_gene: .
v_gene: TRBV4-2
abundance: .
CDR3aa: CASSQPGRDFAGANVLTF
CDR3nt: TGTGCCAGCAGCCAACCGGGACGGGACTTCGCTGGGGCCAACGTCCTGACTTTC

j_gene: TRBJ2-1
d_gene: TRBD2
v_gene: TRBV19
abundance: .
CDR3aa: CASSLRLAGLEQFF
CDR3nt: TGTGCCAGTAGTCTCCGACTAGCGGGATTAGAGCAGTTCTTC

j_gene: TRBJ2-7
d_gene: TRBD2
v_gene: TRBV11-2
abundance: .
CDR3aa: CASSRTGLAATYEQYF
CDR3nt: TGTGCCAGCAGCCGGACGGGACTAGCGGCGACCTACGAGCAGTACTTC

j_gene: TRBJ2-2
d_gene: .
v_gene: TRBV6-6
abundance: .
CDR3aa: CASSLVGTNTGELFF
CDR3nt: TGTGCCAGCAGTTTGGTAGGGACCAACACCGGGGAGCTGTTTTTT

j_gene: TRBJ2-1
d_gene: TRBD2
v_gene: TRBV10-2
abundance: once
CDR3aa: CASRSGSLINEQFF
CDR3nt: TGCGCCAGCAGGAGCGGGAGTTTGATTAATGAGCAGTTCTTC

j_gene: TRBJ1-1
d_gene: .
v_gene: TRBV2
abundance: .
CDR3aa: CASRGDGTNTEAFF
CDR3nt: TGTGCCAGCAGGGGGGACGGGACGAACACTGAAGCTTTCTTT

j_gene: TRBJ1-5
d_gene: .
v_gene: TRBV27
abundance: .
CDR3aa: CASSLTAGNSNQPQHF
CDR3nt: TGTGCCAGCAGTTTAACGGCCGGGAATAGCAATCAGCCCCAGCATTTT

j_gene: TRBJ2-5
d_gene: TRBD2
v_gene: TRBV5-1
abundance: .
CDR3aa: CASSLQSGGAPETQYF
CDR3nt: TGCGCCAGCAGCTTACAGAGCGGGGGGGCCCCAGAGACCCAGTACTTC

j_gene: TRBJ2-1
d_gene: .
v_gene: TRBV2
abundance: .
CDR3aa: CASHGGGTAFNEQFF
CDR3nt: TGTGCCAGCCATGGGGGTGGGACGGCCTTCAATGAGCAGTTCTTC

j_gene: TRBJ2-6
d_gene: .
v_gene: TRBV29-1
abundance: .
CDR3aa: CSFTGGPGANVLTF
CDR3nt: TGCAGCTTTACCGGGGGGCCTGGGGCCAACGTCCTGACTTTC

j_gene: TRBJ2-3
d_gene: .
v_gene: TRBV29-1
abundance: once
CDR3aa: CSVFGRRDTQYF
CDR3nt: TGCAGCGTCTTTGGGAGGCGTGATACGCAGTATTTT

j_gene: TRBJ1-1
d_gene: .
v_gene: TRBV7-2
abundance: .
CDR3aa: CASSFSENTEAFF
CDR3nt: TGTGCCAGCAGCTTCTCCGAGAACACTGAAGCTTTCTTT

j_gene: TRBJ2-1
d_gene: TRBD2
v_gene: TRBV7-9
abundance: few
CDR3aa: CASSSTSGGARGSYNEQFF
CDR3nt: TGTGCCAGCAGCTCGACTAGCGGGGGGGCCCGTGGCTCCTACAATGAGCAGTTCTTC

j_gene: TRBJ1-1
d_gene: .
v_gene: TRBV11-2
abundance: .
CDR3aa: CASSLRGANTEAFF
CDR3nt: TGTGCCAGCAGCTTGAGAGGGGCGAACACTGAAGCTTTCTTT

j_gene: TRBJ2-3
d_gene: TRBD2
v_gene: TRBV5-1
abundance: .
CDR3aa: CASSLSGRGGTDTQYF
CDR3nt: TGCGCCAGCAGCCTGAGCGGGAGAGGGGGCACAGATACGCAGTATTTT

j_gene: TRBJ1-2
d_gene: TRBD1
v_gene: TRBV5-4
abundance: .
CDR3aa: CASSFVTGGRGYTF
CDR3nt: TGTGCCAGCAGCTTCGTGACAGGGGGCCGTGGCTACACCTTC

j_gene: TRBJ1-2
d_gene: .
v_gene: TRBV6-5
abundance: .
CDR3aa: CASSGRDPWPYGYTF
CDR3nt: TGTGCCAGCAGTGGAAGGGATCCATGGCCCTATGGCTACACCTTC

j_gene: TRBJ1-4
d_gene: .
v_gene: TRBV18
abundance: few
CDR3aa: CASSPRSVNEKLFF
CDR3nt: TGTGCCAGCTCACCACGTAGCGTTAATGAAAAACTGTTTTTT

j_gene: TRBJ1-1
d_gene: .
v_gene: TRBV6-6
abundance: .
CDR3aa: CASSYGTYTEAFF
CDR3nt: TGTGCCAGCAGTTACGGGACCTACACTGAAGCTTTCTTT

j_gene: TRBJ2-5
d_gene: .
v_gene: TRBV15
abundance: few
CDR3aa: CATSRAPRRGLKETQYF
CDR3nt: TGTGCCACCAGCAGAGCCCCCCGGCGGGGCCTGAAAGAGACCCAGTACTTC

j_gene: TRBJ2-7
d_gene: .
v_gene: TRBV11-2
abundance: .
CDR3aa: CASSLEAAVEQYF
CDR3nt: TGTGCCAGCAGCTTAGAGGCAGCCGTGGAGCAGTACTTC

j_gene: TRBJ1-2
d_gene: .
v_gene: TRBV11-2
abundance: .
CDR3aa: CASSRTTPNYGYTF
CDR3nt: TGTGCCAGCAGCCGGACGACGCCTAACTATGGCTACACCTTC

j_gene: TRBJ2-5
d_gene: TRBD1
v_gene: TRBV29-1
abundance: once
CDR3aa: CSVEVQGEAQYF
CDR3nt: TGCAGCGTTGAGGTACAGGGGGAAGCCCAGTACTTC

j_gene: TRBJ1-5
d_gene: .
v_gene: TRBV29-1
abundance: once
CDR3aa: CSVVGGNSNQPQHF
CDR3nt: TGCAGCGTCGTCGGGGGGAATAGCAATCAGCCCCAGCATTTT

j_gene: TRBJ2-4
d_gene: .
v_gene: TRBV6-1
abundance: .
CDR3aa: CASYEAGLAKNIQYF
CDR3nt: TGTGCCAGCTACGAGGCCGGGCTGGCCAAAAACATTCAGTACTTC

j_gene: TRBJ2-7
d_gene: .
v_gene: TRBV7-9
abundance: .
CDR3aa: CASSSAWVATYEQYF
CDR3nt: TGTGCCAGCAGCTCGGCGTGGGTTGCAACCTACGAGCAGTACTTC

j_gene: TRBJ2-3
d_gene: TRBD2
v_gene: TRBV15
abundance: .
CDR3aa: CATSRDPASGTQDTQYF
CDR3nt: TGTGCCACCAGCAGAGATCCCGCTAGCGGGACGCAAGATACGCAGTATTTT

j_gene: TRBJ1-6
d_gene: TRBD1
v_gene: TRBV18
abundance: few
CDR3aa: CASSPQTGGYNSPLHF
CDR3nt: TGTGCCAGCTCACCGCAGACAGGGGGCTATAATTCACCCCTCCACTTT

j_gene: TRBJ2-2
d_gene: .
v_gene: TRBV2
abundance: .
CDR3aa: CASHQGSSRGTGELFF
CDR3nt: TGTGCCAGCCACCAGGGGAGTAGCCGGGGCACCGGGGAGCTGTTTTTT

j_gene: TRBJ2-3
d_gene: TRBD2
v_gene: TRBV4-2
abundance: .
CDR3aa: CASSQGGGITDTQYF
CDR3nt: TGTGCCAGCAGCCAAGGGGGGGGGATCACAGATACGCAGTATTTT

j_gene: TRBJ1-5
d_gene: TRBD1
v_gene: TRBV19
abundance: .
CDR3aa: CASSQGQGAPQHF
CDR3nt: TGTGCCAGTAGTCAAGGACAGGGGGCCCCCCAGCATTTT

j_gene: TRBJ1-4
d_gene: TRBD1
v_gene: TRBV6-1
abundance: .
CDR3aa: CASSTGGSDEKLFF
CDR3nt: TGTGCCAGCAGTACAGGGGGCTCCGATGAAAAACTGTTTTTT

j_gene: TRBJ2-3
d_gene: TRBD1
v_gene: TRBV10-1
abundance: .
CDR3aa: CASSESGGKTDTQYF
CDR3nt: TGCGCCAGCAGTGAGTCAGGGGGCAAAACAGATACGCAGTATTTT

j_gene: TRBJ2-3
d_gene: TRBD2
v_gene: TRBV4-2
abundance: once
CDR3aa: CASSPGELAGRIGDTQYF
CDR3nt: TGTGCCAGCAGCCCCGGCGAGTTAGCGGGACGAATTGGGGATACGCAGTATTTT

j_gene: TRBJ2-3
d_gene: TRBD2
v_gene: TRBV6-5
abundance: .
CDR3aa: CASSSGRAVDTQYF
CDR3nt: TGTGCCAGCAGCAGCGGGAGGGCGGTAGATACGCAGTATTTT

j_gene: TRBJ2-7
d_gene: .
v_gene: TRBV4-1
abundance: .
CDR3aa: CASSQGMSTGFIAYEQYF
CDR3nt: TGCGCCAGCAGCCAGGGGATGAGCACGGGCTTTATAGCCTACGAGCAGTACTTC

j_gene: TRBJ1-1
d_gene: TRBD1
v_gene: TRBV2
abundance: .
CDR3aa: CASRDRGFMNTEAFF
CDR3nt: TGTGCCAGCCGGGACAGGGGCTTCATGAACACTGAAGCTTTCTTT

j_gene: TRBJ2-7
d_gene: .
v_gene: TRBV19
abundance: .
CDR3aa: CASSLHYQSEQYF
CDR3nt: TGTGCCAGTAGTCTCCATTATCAGAGCGAGCAGTACTTC

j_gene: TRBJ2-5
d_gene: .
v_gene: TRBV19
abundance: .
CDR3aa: CASSSPAGLQETQYF
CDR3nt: TGTGCCAGTAGTTCCCCGGCGGGGCTCCAAGAGACCCAGTACTTC

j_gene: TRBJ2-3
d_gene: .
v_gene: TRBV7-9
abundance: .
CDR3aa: CASSLGRTDTQYF
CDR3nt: TGTGCCAGCAGCTTAGGTAGGACAGATACGCAGTATTTT

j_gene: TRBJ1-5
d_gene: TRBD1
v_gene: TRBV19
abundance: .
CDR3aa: CASTGTGGNQPQHF
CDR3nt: TGTGCCAGCACCGGGACAGGGGGCAATCAGCCCCAGCATTTT

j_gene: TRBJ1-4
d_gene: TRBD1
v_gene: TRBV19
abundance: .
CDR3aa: CASSILEGTAGSEKLFF
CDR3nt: TGTGCCAGTAGTATTTTAGAGGGGACAGCTGGGAGTGAAAAACTGTTTTTT

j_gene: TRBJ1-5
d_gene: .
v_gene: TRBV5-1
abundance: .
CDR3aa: CASSLAGNPNQPQHF
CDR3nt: TGCGCCAGCAGCTTGGCGGGGAACCCCAATCAGCCCCAGCATTTT

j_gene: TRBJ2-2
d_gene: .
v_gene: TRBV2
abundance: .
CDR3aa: CASSDVRIIGAGELFF
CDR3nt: TGTGCCAGCAGTGACGTCCGGATCATCGGGGCCGGGGAGCTGTTTTTT

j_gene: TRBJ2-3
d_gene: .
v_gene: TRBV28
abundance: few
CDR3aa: CASSFGGSTDTQYF
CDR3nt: TGTGCCAGCAGTTTCGGGGGAAGCACAGATACGCAGTATTTT

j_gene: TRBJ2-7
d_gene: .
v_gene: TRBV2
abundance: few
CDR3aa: CARSKGVTYEQYF
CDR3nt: TGTGCCAGATCAAAGGGAGTGACCTACGAGCAGTACTTC

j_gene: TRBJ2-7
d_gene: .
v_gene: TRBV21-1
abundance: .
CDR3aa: CASSSKGQGTDYEQYF
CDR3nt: TGTGCCAGCAGCAGTAAGGGACAGGGGACGGATTACGAGCAGTACTTC